This record looks at one TCR beta chain sequence and its context. The data derive from a study of blood T cell repertoires in COVID-19. Study context: In each case, the material was cDNA or gDNA derived from T cells, B-cell-depleted T cells, or PBMCs.

Methods used by the authors: By means of reference gene primer amplification, nucleated cell counts were estimated. Data came from immunoSEQ multiplex PCR; TCRdb stores just in-frame clones and leaves some out. Clone size and V and J calls were adopted from that table, with D and trimming inferred from the DNA. The sample comprises about 130,000 clones, roughly 91% of which are singletons, and less than 5.5% rests with the top ten. Germline lookup yields CDR1 MDHEN and CDR2 SYDVKM. This CDR3 region has 12 residues. The V and J ends lost 7 bases and 1 base respectively, with 7 bases between them. Enrollment of patients from Seattle took place during active infection, with longitudinal follow-up.

Material: peripheral blood. The sequence derives from a man aged 55 to 70 with COVID-19, enrolled during active disease. V usage is TRBV28 and J usage is TRBJ1-2; D unclear. The CDR3 region has the DNA TGTGCCAGCATGAGGCTTAACTATGGCTACACCTTC. This encodes CASMRLNYGYTF.